This T cell receptor beta chain derives from a study of T cell changes during pregnancy in multiple sclerosis. This clone is deemed medium-sized. Produced via immunoSEQ multiplex PCR; TCRdb's table is partial and in-frame only. The profile shows 30,000 to 50,000 clones, 92% of them singletons. The germline V gene encodes CDR1 SGHDN and CDR2 FVKESK. V lost 6 bases and J lost 0, with 12 bases in between. This CDR3 spans 15 amino acids. The chain recombines TRBV14 with TRBJ1-5; weak D call: TRBD1 (5 bases). The specimen comprised CD4+ T cells from peripheral blood mononuclear cells, sampled in the third trimester of pregnancy. The clonotype was recovered from a female donor with multiple sclerosis, enrolled in a pregnancy study. CDR3 amino acids: CASSLDGHSNQPQHF. CDR3 bases: TGTGCCAGCAGTCTGGACGGACATAGCAATCAGCCCCAGCATTTT.